This TCR beta chain comes out of a study of CD8 T cells in Susac syndrome. A quantity of about 0.45 to 1 ug RNA underwent reverse transcription using random hexamers. It was immunoSEQ multiplex PCR that amplified TCR beta CDR3 across 54 Vbeta and 13 Jbeta. MiXCR, applied by TCRdb to the immunoSEQ multiplex PCR reads, yields one record per CDR3 protein. Of about 49,000 distinct CDR3 sequences in the sample, 93% were seen once. Germline CDR1 SGHTA, CDR2 FQGNSA. V gave up 5 bases and J gave up 5 bases; unmatched junction bases: 7. The length of the CDR3 is 14 residues. The J gene is TRBJ2-7, the V gene TRBV7-2; 9 bases line up with TRBD2. Sequencing used CD8+ T cells from PBMCs. The TCR sequence derives from a human donor in good health. The CDR3 region is CASSTLAGVNEQYF. CDR3 coding DNA: TGTGCCAGCAGCACCTTAGCGGGAGTGAACGAGCAGTACTTC. Variable domain in full (rest from reference TRBV7-2 and TRBJ2-7): GAGVSQSPSNKVTEKGKDVELRCDPISGHTALYWYRQSLGQGLEFLIYFQGNSAPDKSGLPSDRFSAERTGGSVSTLTIQRTQQEDSAVYLCASSTLAGVNEQYFGPGTRLTVT.